In its sample, the clone carrying this TCR beta chain was seen a few times. The antigen remains undetermined. Sequenced by immunoSEQ multiplex PCR; TCRdb stores in-frame clones only, minus some. Among some 390,000 clones listed, about nine tenths were seen once. The data were obtained in a study of Ad26.COV2.S vaccination and SARS-CoV-2 variants. This sample's treatment: around 19 received Ad26.COV2.S at low or high dose, single or two shots; 5 received placebo; per-sample allocation not given. The study sampled participants on day 63 after the first vaccine or placebo injection. Per germline, CDR1 SEHNR and CDR2 FQNEAQ (reference sequence). Trimming shortened V by 5 bases and J by 2 bases, and 12 bases separated the two germline ends. There are 14 residues in the CDR3. Whole-study results and caveats: CD8+ and CD4+ T cells specific for spike reportedly responded with substantial breadth after vaccination.

The sequence was collected from a person between 18 and 60 years old who received the Ad26.COV2.S COVID-19 vaccine or a placebo. This specimen consisted of peripheral blood, obtained in a trial of Ad26.COV2.S vaccine versus placebo. This chain uses TRBV7-9 with TRBJ1-1; D gene unclear. For the CDR3, the DNA is TGTGCCAGCAGCCAATGGGCCGGAAACACTGAAGCTTTCTTT. It codes for CASSQWAGNTEAFF. Full variable domain (rest looked up from reference TRBV7-9 and TRBJ1-1): DTGVSQNPRHKITKRGQNVTFRCDPISEHNRLYWYRQTLGQGPEFLTYFQNEAQLEKSRLLSDRFSAERPKGSFSTLEIQRTEQGDSAMYLCASSQWAGNTEAFFGQGTRLTVV.